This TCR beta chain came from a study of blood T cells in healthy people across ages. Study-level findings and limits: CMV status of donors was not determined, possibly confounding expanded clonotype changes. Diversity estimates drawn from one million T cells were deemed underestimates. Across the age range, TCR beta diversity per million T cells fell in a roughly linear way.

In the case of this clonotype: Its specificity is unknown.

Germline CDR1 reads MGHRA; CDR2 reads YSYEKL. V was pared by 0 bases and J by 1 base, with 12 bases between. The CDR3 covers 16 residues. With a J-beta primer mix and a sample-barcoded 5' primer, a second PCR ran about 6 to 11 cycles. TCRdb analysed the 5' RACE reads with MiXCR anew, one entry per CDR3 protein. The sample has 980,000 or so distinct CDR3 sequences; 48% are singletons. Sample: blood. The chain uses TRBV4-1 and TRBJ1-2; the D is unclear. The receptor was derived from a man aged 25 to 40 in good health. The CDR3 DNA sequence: TGCGCCAGCAGCCAAGATATTGCGGGGATTAACTATGGCTACACCTTC. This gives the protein CASSQDIAGINYGYTF.